This T cell receptor (beta chain) was observed in a study of blood T cells in healthy people across ages. Overall study results and limits: Long-lived donors had more naive CD4+ cells and higher diversity than aged donors. Age showed a roughly linear inverse relationship with TCR beta diversity per million T cells.

A remark on this clonotype: Its target is unknown.

The authors ran a second PCR of 7 to 11 cycles using a sample-barcoded 5' primer and a J-beta primer mix. Unique molecular identifiers of 12 random nucleotides labeled each cDNA. Via MiXCR, TCRdb re-called the 5' RACE reads, giving one row per CDR3 protein. In the table there are some 670,000 distinct CDR3 sequences, over 40% of which are singletons. The total RNA that was extracted per sample amounted to at least 5 micrograms. Sequencing was done on a sample of blood. This sequence originates from a woman at least 80 years old in good health.

Here the CDR3 DNA reads TGTGCCAGCAGCTTGGGGACTAGCGGAAACACCGGGGAGCTGTTTTTT. Translated: CASSLGTSGNTGELFF. The chain has TRBV7-3 and TRBJ2-2; 11 bases are shared with TRBD2. Losses at the gene ends were 3 bases for V and 2 bases for J; bases not matched to a gene: 2. Germline V lookup: CDR1 SGHTA, CDR2 FQGTGA. This CDR3 spans 16 amino acids. Full variable domain (outside the CDR3, taken from reference TRBV7-3 and TRBJ2-2): GAGVSQTPSNKVTEKGKYVELRCDPISGHTALYWYRQSLGQGPEFLIYFQGTGAADDSGLPNDRFFAVRPEGSVSTLKIQRTERGDSAVYLCASSLGTSGNTGELFFGEGSRLTVL.